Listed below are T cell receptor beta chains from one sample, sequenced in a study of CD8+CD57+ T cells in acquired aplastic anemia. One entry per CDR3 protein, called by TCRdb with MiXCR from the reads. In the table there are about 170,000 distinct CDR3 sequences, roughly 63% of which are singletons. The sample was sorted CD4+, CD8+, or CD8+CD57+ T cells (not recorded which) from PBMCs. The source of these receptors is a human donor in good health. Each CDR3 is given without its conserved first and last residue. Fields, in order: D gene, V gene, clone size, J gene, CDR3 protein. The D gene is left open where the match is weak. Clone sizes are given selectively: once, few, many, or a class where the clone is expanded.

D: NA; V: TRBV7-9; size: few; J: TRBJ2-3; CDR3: ASSLETDTQY
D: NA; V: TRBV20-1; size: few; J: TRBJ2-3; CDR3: SAPTGSTDTQY
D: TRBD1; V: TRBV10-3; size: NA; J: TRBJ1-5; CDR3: AISESPEGALSSNQPQH
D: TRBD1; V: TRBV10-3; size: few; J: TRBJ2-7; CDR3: AISGSGTGSYEQY
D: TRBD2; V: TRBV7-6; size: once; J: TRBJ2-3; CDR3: ASSLSLAGGKNTDTQY
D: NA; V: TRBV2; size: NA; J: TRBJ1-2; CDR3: ASTIRGESYGYT
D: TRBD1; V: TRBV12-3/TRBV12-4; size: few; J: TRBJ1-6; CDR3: ASSRTGAHNSPLH
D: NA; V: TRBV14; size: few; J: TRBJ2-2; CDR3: ASSPGRGGTGELF
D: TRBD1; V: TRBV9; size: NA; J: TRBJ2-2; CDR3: ASSETGQGAITGELF
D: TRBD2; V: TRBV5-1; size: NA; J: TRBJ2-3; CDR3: ASSSTVGLAGGTDTQY
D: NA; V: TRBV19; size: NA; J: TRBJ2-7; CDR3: ASSISPTGSYSYEQY
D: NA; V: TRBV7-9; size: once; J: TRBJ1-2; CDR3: ASSRAGGTPPFYGYT
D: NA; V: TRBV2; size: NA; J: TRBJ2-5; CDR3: ASSLDSGAQETQY
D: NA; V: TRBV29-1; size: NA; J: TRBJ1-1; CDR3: SVTRGGSGTEAF
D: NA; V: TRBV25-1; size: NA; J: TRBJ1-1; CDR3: ASSELGGEANTEAF
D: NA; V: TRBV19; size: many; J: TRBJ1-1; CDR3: ASSIGVLNTEAF
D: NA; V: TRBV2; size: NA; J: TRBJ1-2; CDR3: ASSGESSNYGYT
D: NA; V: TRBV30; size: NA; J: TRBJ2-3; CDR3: AWRANMGYTDTQY
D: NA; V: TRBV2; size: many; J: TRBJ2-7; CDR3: AGSGEYSYEQY
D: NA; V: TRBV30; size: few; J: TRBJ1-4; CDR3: AWSGTHHPGEKLF
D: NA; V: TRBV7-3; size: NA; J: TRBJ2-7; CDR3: ASSLALVQGDSYEQY
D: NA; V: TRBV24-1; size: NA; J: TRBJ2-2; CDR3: ATSDPSEGAGELF
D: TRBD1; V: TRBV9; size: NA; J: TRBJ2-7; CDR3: ASSGGTGDSDEQY
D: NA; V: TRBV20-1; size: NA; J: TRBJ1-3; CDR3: SAAQTASGPGNTIY
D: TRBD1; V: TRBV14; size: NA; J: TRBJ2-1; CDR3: ASSQGTGGDEQF
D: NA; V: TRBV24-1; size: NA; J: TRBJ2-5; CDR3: ATSDLGGQETQY
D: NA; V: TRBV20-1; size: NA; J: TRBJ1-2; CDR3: SAGLSGVGGYT
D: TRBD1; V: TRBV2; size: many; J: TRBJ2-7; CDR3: ASSEGRDRGQQY
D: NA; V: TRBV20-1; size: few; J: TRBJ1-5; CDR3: SATLLGASNQPQH
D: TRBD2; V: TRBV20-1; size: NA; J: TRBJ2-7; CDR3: SAPALAGFEQY
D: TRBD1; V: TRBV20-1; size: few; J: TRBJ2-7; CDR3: SAARQGRSYEQY
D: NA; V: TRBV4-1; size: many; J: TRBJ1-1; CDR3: ASSQGAPNTEAF
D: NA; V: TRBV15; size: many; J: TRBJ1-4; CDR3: ATSGEGVIEKLF
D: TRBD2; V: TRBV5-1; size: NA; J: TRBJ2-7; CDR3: ASSFVAGGYEQY
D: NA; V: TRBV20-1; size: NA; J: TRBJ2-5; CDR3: GARDTAKETQY
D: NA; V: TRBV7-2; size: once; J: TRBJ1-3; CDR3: ASSLEGLAGGDTIY
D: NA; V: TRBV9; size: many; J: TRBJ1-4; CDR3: ASSVGGAGEKLF
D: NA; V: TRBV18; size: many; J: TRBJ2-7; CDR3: ASSPTH
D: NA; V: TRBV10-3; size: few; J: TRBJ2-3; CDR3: AISEPTLSTDTQY
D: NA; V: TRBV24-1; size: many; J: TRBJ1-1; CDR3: ATSDYGNTEAF
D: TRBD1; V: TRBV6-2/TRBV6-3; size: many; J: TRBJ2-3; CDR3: ASSYATGADTQY
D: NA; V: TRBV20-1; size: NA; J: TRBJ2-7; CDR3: SARETGTYEQY
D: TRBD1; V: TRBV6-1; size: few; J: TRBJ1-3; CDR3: ASSEVLGQGIDTIY
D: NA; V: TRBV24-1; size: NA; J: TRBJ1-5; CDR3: ATSVGARDGGFLGNQPQH
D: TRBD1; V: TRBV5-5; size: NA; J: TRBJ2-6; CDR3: ASSRWTGNGANVLT
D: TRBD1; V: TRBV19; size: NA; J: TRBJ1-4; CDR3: ASSIGTGMGKLF
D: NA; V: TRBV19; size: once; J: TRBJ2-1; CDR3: ASSFGTPSYNEQF
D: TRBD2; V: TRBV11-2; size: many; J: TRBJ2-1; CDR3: ASSLYFRGVDNEQF
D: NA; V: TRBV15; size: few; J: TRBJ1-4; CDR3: ATSSDAQDNEKLF
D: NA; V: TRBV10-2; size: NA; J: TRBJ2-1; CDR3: ASSEAVSYNEQF
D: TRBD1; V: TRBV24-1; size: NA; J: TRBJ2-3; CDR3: ATSAGQGPADTQY
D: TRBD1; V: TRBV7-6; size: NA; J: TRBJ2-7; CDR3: ASSLSRDREYEQY
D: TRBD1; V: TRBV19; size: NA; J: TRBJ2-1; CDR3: ASSTAGTGGNEQF
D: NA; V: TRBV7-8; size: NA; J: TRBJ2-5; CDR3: ASRMLGGAIAETQY
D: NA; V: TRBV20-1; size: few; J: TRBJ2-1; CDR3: SAISGASHEQF
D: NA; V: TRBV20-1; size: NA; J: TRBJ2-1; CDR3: SARRDTYNEQF
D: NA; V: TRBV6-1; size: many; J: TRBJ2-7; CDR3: ASSYSPDSRSSYEQY
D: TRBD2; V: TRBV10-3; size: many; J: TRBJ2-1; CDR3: ATLAGEYNEQF
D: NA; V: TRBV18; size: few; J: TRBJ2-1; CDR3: ASSQDGGSYNEQF